What follows are 19 T cell receptor beta chains derived from one specimen sequenced in a study of blood T cell repertoires in COVID-19. TCRdb keeps only in-frame clones here, not all; method: immunoSEQ multiplex PCR. The repertoire consists of some 70,000 clones, with about 87% occurring once and the leading ten covering 6.4%. Material: peripheral blood. The receptors shown here come from a woman between 65 and 79 years old with acute or convalescent COVID-19.

The chain recombines TRBV7-2 with TRBJ2-5; TRBD2 might be the D (6 bases). The germline CDR1 and CDR2 sequences are SGHTA and FQGNSA. The CDR3 has 15 residues. Trimming cost V 3 bases and J 3 bases, with 14 bases left between them. CDR3 sequence reads: CASSFLARSEETQYF. The CDR3 region has the DNA TGTGCCAGCAGCTTCCTAGCGCGGAGTGAAGAGACCCAGTACTTC.

This clone was counted only a few times. This CDR3 reads CASSLTGTLSYEQYF. CDR3 bases: TGTGCCAGCAGCTTGACCGGGACTCTGTCCTACGAGCAGTACTTC. The V gene is TRBV5-6, the J gene TRBJ2-7; tentatively, D is TRBD2 (6 bases). The CDR3 sequence is 15 residues long. Germline V gives CDR1 SGHDT, CDR2 YYEEEE. Trimming took off 1 base at V and 1 base at J, with 12 bases between the two ends.

The V gene is TRBV7-6, the J gene TRBJ2-5; 9 bases line up with TRBD2. V shed 11 bases, J shed 4 bases, and the junction held 14 bases outside the gene matches. The CDR3 totals 15 residues. Germline V gene data show CDR1 as SGHVS and CDR2 as FNYEAQ. Here the CDR3 DNA reads TGTGCCTGTTCAGGGCGGGGGGGCCCAGGAGAGACCCAGTACTTC. Protein product: CACSGRGGPGETQYF.

This sequence joins TRBV28 and TRBJ2-3; TRBD2 agrees at 9 bases. Germline loops: CDR1 MDHEN, CDR2 SYDVKM. V trimming: 6 bases; J trimming: 4 bases; junction bases outside the gene matches: 11. This CDR3 spans 16 amino acids. CDR3 amino acids: CASSPSSGVLPDTQYF. CDR3 in DNA: TGTGCCAGCAGCCCCTCTAGCGGGGTTCTTCCAGATACGCAGTATTTT.

The rearrangement links TRBV30 to TRBJ1-5; TRBD1 matches at 9 bases. CDR3 size: 14 residues. Germline CDR1 GTSNPN, CDR2 SVGIG (reference sequence). V lost 1 base and J lost 4; bases outside the gene matches: 2. The CDR3 bases are TGTGCCTGGAGTGAGACAGGGGGTAATCAGCCCCAGCATTTT. This gives the protein CAWSETGGNQPQHF.

The rearrangement uses TRBV28 and TRBJ1-1; no definite D call. The CDR3 contains 13 residues. V lost 3 bases and J lost 1, with 6 bases in between. The germline V gene encodes CDR1 MDHEN and CDR2 SYDVKM. CDR3 DNA sequence: TGTGCCAGCAGTTTGGGAGGGAACACTGAAGCTTTCTTT. Encoded protein: CASSLGGNTEAFF. Looking up the rest from reference TRBV28 and TRBJ1-1 gives the full variable domain: DVKVTQSSRYLVKRTGEKVFLECVQDMDHENMFWYRQDPGLGLRLIYFSYDVKMKEKGDIPEGYSVSREKKERFSLILESASTNQTSMYLCASSLGGNTEAFFGQGTRLTVV.

J is TRBJ1-6 and V is TRBV30, with D perhaps TRBD1 (5 bases). CDR3 size: 14 residues. The V gene lost 3 bases and the J gene lost 9 bases, with 15 bases spanning the gap. Per the germline V gene, CDR1 is GTSNPN and CDR2 is SVGIG (reference sequence). This CDR3 reads CAWSRQRPGSPLHF. As DNA, the CDR3 is TGTGCCTGGAGCCGACAGAGGCCGGGTTCACCCCTCCACTTT.

V usage is TRBV18 and J usage is TRBJ2-5; D might be TRBD1 (6 bases). Germline V gene sequence: CDR1 KGHSH, CDR2 LQKENI. V was pared by 3 bases and J by 2 bases, with 7 bases between. This CDR3 is built from 13 residues. CDR3 sequence (DNA): TGTGCCAGCTCACCCGGACAGCAAGAGACCCAGTACTTC. This gives the protein CASSPGQQETQYF.

This rearrangement joins TRBV6-1 to TRBJ1-4; D uncertain. V dropped 0 bases and J dropped 3 bases, with 11 bases sitting between them. The CDR3 runs to 16 residues. Germline CDR1 and CDR2: MNHNS and SASEGT. CDR3 in amino acids: CASSEAYSQANEKLFF. CDR3 bases: TGTGCCAGCAGTGAAGCTTACAGTCAGGCTAATGAAAAACTGTTTTTT.

This sequence joins TRBV7-3 and TRBJ1-1, with D perhaps matching TRBD1 (6 bases). Germline CDR1 is SGHTA and CDR2 is FQGTGA. The CDR3 runs to 17 residues. V was clipped by 1 base and J by 5 bases, with 20 bases between them. CDR3 bases: TGTGCCAGCAGCTTAAATAGGATGGGACACGGGTTGACTGAAGCTTTCTTT. Translating gives CASSLNRMGHGLTEAFF.

About this clone itself: This CDR3 is also generated by other DNA sequences in the sample. This chain links TRBV12-3 or TRBV12-4 with TRBJ1-2, with D possibly matching TRBD1 (5 bases). The length of the CDR3 is 13 residues. V dropped 0 bases and J dropped 3 bases, with 5 bases sitting between them. CDR3 sequence reads: CASSLAGDYGYTF. The CDR3 DNA sequence: TGTGCCAGCAGTTTAGCAGGGGACTATGGCTACACCTTC.

This chain connects TRBV19 to TRBJ1-1; 7 nucleotides align to TRBD1. V shed 4 bases and J 4 bases; nucleotides not matched to a gene: 15. From germline, CDR1 is LNHDA and CDR2 SQIVND (reference sequence). The CDR3 runs 17 residues. CDR3 residues: CASSTGRGRRVGTEAFF. The CDR3 nucleotides are TGTGCCAGTAGTACGGGCAGGGGGAGACGGGTAGGCACTGAAGCTTTCTTT.

The V and J genes are TRBV11-2 and TRBJ2-7, with 8 bases matching TRBD2. The V segment lost 8 bases and the J segment 0 bases; nucleotides outside the gene matches: 12. This CDR3 contains 16 residues. The germline V gene encodes CDR1 SGHAT and CDR2 FQNNGV. The CDR3 nucleotides read TGTGCCAGCTGGGGCGGGTGGAGCGGGGGCTCCTACGAGCAGTACTTC. Translated: CASWGGWSGGSYEQYF.

In this sample, this clone turned up once. V and J are TRBV28 and TRBJ1-5, with TRBD1 identical over 7 bases. V lost 6 bases and J lost 6; bases outside the gene matches: 8. This CDR3 is 14 amino acids long. From germline, CDR1 is MDHEN and CDR2 SYDVKM. As DNA, the CDR3 is TGTGCCAGCAGCCCCGGACAGGACGTTCAGCCCCAGCATTTT. Translated, it gives CASSPGQDVQPQHF.

A note on this clone: The same CDR3 can be traced to other DNA sequences in this sample. This chain links TRBV18 with TRBJ1-5; 8 bases fit TRBD1. CDR1 and CDR2 (germline): KGHSH, LQKENI. Unmatched junction bases numbered 0, after V lost 2 bases and J lost 6 bases. The CDR3 spans 13 residues. CDR3 sequence: CASSPGQGQPQHF. The CDR3 DNA reads as TGTGCCAGCTCACCAGGACAGGGTCAGCCCCAGCATTTT. Full variable domain (remainder filled in from reference TRBV18 and TRBJ1-5): NAGVMQNPRHLVRRRGQEARLRCSPMKGHSHVYWYRQLPEEGLKFMVYLQKENIIDESGMPKERFSAEFPKEGPSILRIQQVVRGDSAAYFCASSPGQGQPQHFGDGTRLSIL.

The V call is TRBV30, the J call TRBJ2-7; the match to TRBD2 covers 11 bases. Germline CDR1 GTSNPN, CDR2 SVGIG (reference sequence). The V gene end was trimmed by 7 bases and the J gene end by 3 bases; junction bases not matched to a gene: 5. The CDR3 runs to 13 residues. CDR3 in amino acids: CALGTSGYYEQYF. The CDR3 DNA is TGTGCCTTGGGGACTAGCGGCTACTACGAGCAGTACTTC.

The rearrangement uses TRBV6-6 and TRBJ2-2; TRBD1 aligns across 10 bases. V lost 6 bases and J lost 1; bases outside the gene matches: 5. Germline assignment: CDR1 MNHNY and CDR2 SVGAGI (reference sequence). The CDR3 extends over 16 amino acids. CDR3: CASRKGQGENTGELFF. The CDR3, as DNA: TGTGCCAGCAGGAAAGGACAGGGGGAGAACACCGGGGAGCTGTTTTTT.

The genes are TRBV19 and TRBJ2-1, with 11 positions matching TRBD2. CDR3 length: 17 amino acids. Per germline, CDR1 LNHDA and CDR2 SQIVND (reference sequence). The V gene end was trimmed by 3 bases and the J gene end by 0 bases; junction bases not matched to a gene: 4. The CDR3 loop reads CASSMGLAVRSYNEQFF. CDR3 DNA: TGTGCCAGTAGTATGGGACTAGCGGTCCGCTCCTACAATGAGCAGTTCTTC. The full variable domain, with the rest looked up from reference TRBV19 and TRBJ2-1, is DGGITQSPKYLFRKEGQNVTLSCEQNLNHDAMYWYRQDPGQGLRLIYYSQIVNDFQKGDIAEGYSVSREKKESFPLTVTSAQKNPTAFYLCASSMGLAVRSYNEQFFGPGTRLTVL.

The genes are TRBV6-1 and TRBJ1-6; no clear D gene. Trimming pared 3 bases from V and 0 bases from J, leaving 6 bases between. This CDR3 has 15 amino acids. Germline V gene lookup returns CDR1 MNHNS and CDR2 SASEGT. The CDR3 nucleotides read TGTGCCAGCAGTGATGGTAGCTCCTATAATTCACCCCTCCACTTT. Amino acid sequence: CASSDGSSYNSPLHF.